A single sample gave rise to the 8 T cell receptor beta chains below, sequenced in a study of T cell repertoires in cytomegalovirus infection. From the reads, TCRdb called clonotypes with MiXCR, one entry per CDR3 protein. Seen here are 170,000 or so distinct CDR3 sequences, around 14% observed once, and the top ten hold roughly a quarter. Sequencing used PBMCs. All receptors derive from a human donor in good health (CMV status not recorded). Some clones in this sample may be carry-over from other donors' samples.

This clonotype showed up many times. The chain is built from TRBV27 and TRBJ2-7, with 9 bases identical to TRBD2. This CDR3 has 14 amino acids. Per the germline V gene, CDR1 is MNHEY and CDR2 is SMNVEV (reference sequence). V gave up 8 bases and J gave up 7 bases; unmatched junction bases: 12. CDR3 sequence (DNA): TGTGCCAGCCTTGGCGGGAGGGGATTTGGAGAGCAGTACTTC. Translated, it gives CASLGGRGFGEQYF.

This clonotype showed up many times. The chain uses TRBV7-2 and TRBJ2-5; either TRBD1 or TRBD2 may fit D (5 bases each). This CDR3 region has 13 residues. V lost 3 bases to trimming and J lost 2 bases, with 7 bases between them. The germline V gene encodes CDR1 SGHTA and CDR2 FQGNSA. The chain's CDR3 is CASSFREQETQYF. The CDR3 DNA reads as TGTGCCAGCAGCTTCAGGGAGCAAGAGACCCAGTACTTC.

This clonotype was detected ten times or more. The chain employs TRBV7-9 and TRBJ1-2; D gene uncertain. The germline CDR1 and CDR2 sequences are SEHNR and FQNEAQ (reference sequence). The CDR3 spans 14 residues. V lost 4 bases, J lost 0 bases, and 9 bases lay in between. The CDR3 sequence: CASSSSGANYGYTF. For the CDR3, the DNA is TGTGCCAGCAGCTCCTCTGGGGCTAACTATGGCTACACCTTC.

This clonotype has at least ten counts. The chain joins TRBV12-3 or TRBV12-4 to TRBJ1-5, with 8 bases identical to TRBD1. J gave up 4 bases and V 6 bases, and 5 bases lay outside the gene matches. There are 14 residues in the CDR3. The DNA for the CDR3 is TGTGCCAGCAGCCCCGACAGGGGAAATCAGCCCCAGCATTTT. Amino acid sequence: CASSPDRGNQPQHF.

This clonotype occurred a few times. V gene TRBV14 combines with J gene TRBJ2-7; TRBD2 aligns across 10 bases. Per the germline V gene, CDR1 is SGHDN and CDR2 is FVKESK. The ends lost 1 base at V and 2 bases at J; junction bases unmatched: 2. There are 15 residues in the CDR3. DNA for the CDR3: TGTGCCAGCAGCCAAGCGAGCGGGAGGGCCTACGAGCAGTACTTC. Translated, it gives CASSQASGRAYEQYF.

This clonotype was recorded many times. This chain connects TRBV20-1 to TRBJ2-7; TRBD1 might be the D (5 bases). This CDR3 spans 13 amino acids. V lost 5 bases, J lost 1 base, and 12 bases lay in between. Germline lookup yields CDR1 DFQATT and CDR2 SNEGSKA (reference sequence). CDR3 coding DNA: TGCAGTGCTCCAGGGCGGCAGTCCTACGAGCAGTACTTC. Translated, it gives CSAPGRQSYEQYF.

V and J are TRBV2 and TRBJ2-1; 11 bases line up with TRBD2. The CDR3 consists of 20 residues. CDR1 is SNHLY, CDR2 FYNNEI, per germline. The trim removed 6 bases at V and 1 base at J, leaving 17 bases unmatched. In DNA, the CDR3 is TGTGCCAGCAGGGGATTAGCTAGCGGGGGGAAGGCCGGATCCTACAATGAGCAGTTCTTC. Amino acids: CASRGLASGGKAGSYNEQFF.

This clonotype was counted a few times. The V and J genes are TRBV24-1 and TRBJ2-7; 8 bases match TRBD1. Germline CDR1 and CDR2: KGHDR and SFDVKD. Trimming cost V 4 bases and J 3 bases; bases outside gene matches: 1. CDR3 length: 13 residues. The CDR3 DNA follows: TGTGCCACCAGTGAGGGACAGGACTACGAGCAGTACTTC. Translating gives CATSEGQDYEQYF.